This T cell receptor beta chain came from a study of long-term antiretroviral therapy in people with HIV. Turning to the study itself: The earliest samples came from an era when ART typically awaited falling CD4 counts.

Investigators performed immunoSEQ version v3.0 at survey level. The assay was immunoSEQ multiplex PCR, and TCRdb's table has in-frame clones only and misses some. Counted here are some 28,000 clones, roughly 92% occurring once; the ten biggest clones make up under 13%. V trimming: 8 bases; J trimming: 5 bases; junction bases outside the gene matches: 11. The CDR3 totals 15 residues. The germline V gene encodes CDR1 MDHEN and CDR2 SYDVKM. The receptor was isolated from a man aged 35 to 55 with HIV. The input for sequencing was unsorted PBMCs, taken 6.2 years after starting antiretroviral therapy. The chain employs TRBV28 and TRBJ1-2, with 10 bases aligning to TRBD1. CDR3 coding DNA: TGTGCCAGCCAAGATTCGGGACAGGGGTGGTATGGCTACACCTTC. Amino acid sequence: CASQDSGQGWYGYTF.